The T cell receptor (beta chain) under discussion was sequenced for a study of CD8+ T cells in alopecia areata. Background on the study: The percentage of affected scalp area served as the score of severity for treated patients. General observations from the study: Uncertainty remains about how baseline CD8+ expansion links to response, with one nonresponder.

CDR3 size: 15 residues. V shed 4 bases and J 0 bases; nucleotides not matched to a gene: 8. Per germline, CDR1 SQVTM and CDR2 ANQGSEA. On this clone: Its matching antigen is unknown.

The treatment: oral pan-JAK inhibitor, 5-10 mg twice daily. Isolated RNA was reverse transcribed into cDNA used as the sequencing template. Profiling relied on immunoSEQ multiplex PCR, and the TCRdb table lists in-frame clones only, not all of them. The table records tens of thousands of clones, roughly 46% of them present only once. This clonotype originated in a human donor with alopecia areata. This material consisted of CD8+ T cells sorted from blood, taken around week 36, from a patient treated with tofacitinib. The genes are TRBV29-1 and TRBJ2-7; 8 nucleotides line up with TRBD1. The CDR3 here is CSVGNHRGSSYEQYF. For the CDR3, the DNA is TGCAGCGTTGGGAATCACAGGGGGAGCTCCTACGAGCAGTACTTC.